A single T cell receptor (beta chain) is shown here with its context. Using about 220 ng DNA, around 30,000 T cell genomes, the sorted-subset replicate PCRs were run. Method: immunoSEQ multiplex PCR; TCRdb's copy keeps in-frame clones and lacks some. The table includes 1,500,000 or so clones, about 98.5% detected once. This sample stems from a study of shared clonotypes between healthy human individuals. CDR1 and CDR2 (germline): MDHEN, SYDVKM. The V gene lost 8 bases and the J gene lost 2 bases, with 7 bases spanning the gap. The length of the CDR3 is 11 residues. This clonotype was obtained from a man aged 30-40 years in good health. This chain connects TRBV28 to TRBJ2-7; no clear D. The source material was naive CD4+ T cells sorted from blood. Described subset: CD45RA+ positively selected. The CDR3 coding sequence is TGTGCCAGCGAGGCAGCCTACGAGCAGTACTTC. As protein: CASEAAYEQYF.